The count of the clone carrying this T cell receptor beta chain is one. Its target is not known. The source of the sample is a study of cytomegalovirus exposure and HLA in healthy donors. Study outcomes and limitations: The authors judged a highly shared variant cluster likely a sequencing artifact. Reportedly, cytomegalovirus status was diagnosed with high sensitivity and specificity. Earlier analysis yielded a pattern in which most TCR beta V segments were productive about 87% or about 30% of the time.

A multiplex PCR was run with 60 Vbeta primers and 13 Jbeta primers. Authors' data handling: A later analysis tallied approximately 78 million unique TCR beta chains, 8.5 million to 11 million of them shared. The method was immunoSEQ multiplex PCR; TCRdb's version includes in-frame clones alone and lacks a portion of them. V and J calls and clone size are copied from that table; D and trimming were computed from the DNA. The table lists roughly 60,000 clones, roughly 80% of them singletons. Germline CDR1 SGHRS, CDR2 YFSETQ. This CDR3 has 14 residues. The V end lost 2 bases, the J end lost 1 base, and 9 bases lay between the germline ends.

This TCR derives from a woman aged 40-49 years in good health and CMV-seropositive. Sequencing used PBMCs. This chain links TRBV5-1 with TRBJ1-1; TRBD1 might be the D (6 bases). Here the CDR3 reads CASSFLRGNTEAFF. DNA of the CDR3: TGCGCCAGCAGCTTCCTCAGGGGGAACACTGAAGCTTTCTTT.